This is a list of T cell receptor beta chains from one sample in a study of T cell responses to AZD1222 COVID-19 vaccine. Clones were read by immunoSEQ multiplex PCR, and TCRdb kept only the in-frame ones, dropping some. The sample contains approximately 100,000 clones, approximately 90% of which appear only once. The sequenced sample was peripheral blood, obtained on day 0 of AZD1222 vaccination. The receptors were gathered from an adult in good health. Each CDR3 is given with its conserved first and last residue. The order of the fields is clone size, J gene, D gene, V gene, CDR3 DNA, CDR3 protein. The D gene is left open where the match is weak. Clone sizes are given selectively: once, few, many, or a class where the clone is expanded.

abundance: .
j_gene: TRBJ2-1
d_gene: TRBD2
v_gene: TRBV27
CDR3nt: TGTGCCACCCGGACTCGGGGGCTGCTAGCGGGGTACAATGAGCAGTTCTTC
CDR3aa: CATRTRGLLAGYNEQFF

abundance: .
j_gene: TRBJ2-2
d_gene: TRBD1
v_gene: TRBV5-1
CDR3nt: TGCGCCAGCAGGTTCGGGACAGGGTTCACCGGGGAGCTGTTTTTT
CDR3aa: CASRFGTGFTGELFF

abundance: .
j_gene: TRBJ1-2
d_gene: TRBD1
v_gene: TRBV7-9
CDR3nt: TGTGCCAGCAGCCTGCCGGAGGTCGGGACAGGGTATGGCTACACCTTC
CDR3aa: CASSLPEVGTGYGYTF

abundance: .
j_gene: TRBJ1-2
d_gene: .
v_gene: TRBV28
CDR3nt: TGTGCCAGCATCCCTGGGGGCCTTAACTATGGCTACACCTTC
CDR3aa: CASIPGGLNYGYTF

abundance: once
j_gene: TRBJ1-1
d_gene: .
v_gene: TRBV14
CDR3nt: TGTGCCAGCAGCAGAATGAACACTGAAGCTTTCTTT
CDR3aa: CASSRMNTEAFF

abundance: .
j_gene: TRBJ2-1
d_gene: .
v_gene: TRBV7-7
CDR3nt: TGTGCCAGCCCTGGAAACAGGAGAAACTACAATGAGCAGTTCTTC
CDR3aa: CASPGNRRNYNEQFF

abundance: once
j_gene: TRBJ2-7
d_gene: TRBD1
v_gene: TRBV3-1/TRBV3-2
CDR3nt: TGTGCCAGCAGCCAAGGGGGACAGGGCACCTACGAGCAGTACTTC
CDR3aa: CASSQGGQGTYEQYF

abundance: .
j_gene: TRBJ2-1
d_gene: .
v_gene: TRBV4-2
CDR3nt: TGTGCCAGCAGCCGGGGGGCCGAGCAGTTCTTC
CDR3aa: CASSRGAEQFF

abundance: .
j_gene: TRBJ1-3
d_gene: .
v_gene: TRBV7-9
CDR3nt: TGTGCCAGCAGCTTAGGTGTCAGGGTATCTGGAAACACCATATATTTT
CDR3aa: CASSLGVRVSGNTIYF

abundance: .
j_gene: TRBJ2-3
d_gene: .
v_gene: TRBV14
CDR3nt: TGTGCCAGCAGCCAAGATTGGTGGAGTACGCAGTATTTT
CDR3aa: CASSQDWWSTQYF

abundance: .
j_gene: TRBJ2-7
d_gene: .
v_gene: TRBV2
CDR3nt: TGTGCCGGAAGGACAGACGGGCAGTACTTC
CDR3aa: CAGRTDGQYF

abundance: .
j_gene: TRBJ2-7
d_gene: .
v_gene: TRBV30
CDR3nt: TGTGCCTGGGCAAGGGTTACCTCCTACGAGCAGTACTTC
CDR3aa: CAWARVTSYEQYF

abundance: .
j_gene: TRBJ1-3
d_gene: TRBD1
v_gene: TRBV7-3
CDR3nt: TGTGCCAGCAGCTTCGGACAGGGTGGAAACACCATATATTTT
CDR3aa: CASSFGQGGNTIYF

abundance: .
j_gene: TRBJ1-6
d_gene: TRBD1
v_gene: TRBV14
CDR3nt: TGTGCCAGCAGGCGACAGGGGGATTCACCCCTCCACTTT
CDR3aa: CASRRQGDSPLHF

abundance: .
j_gene: TRBJ1-1
d_gene: .
v_gene: TRBV5-4
CDR3nt: TGTGCCAGCAGCTTGGGAGGGAATCTGAACACTGAAGCTTTCTTT
CDR3aa: CASSLGGNLNTEAFF

abundance: few
j_gene: TRBJ1-2
d_gene: .
v_gene: TRBV2
CDR3nt: TGTGCCAGCAGTGAGAACAGGGTTGGTGGCTACACCTTC
CDR3aa: CASSENRVGGYTF

abundance: once
j_gene: TRBJ1-2
d_gene: .
v_gene: TRBV12-3/TRBV12-4
CDR3nt: TGTGCCAGCAGTTTAACGGGGGCGCGGGGCTACACCTTC
CDR3aa: CASSLTGARGYTF

abundance: .
j_gene: TRBJ1-5
d_gene: TRBD1
v_gene: TRBV19
CDR3nt: TGTGCCAGTAGGCGACAGGGGGCTGGCAATCAGCCCCAGCATTTT
CDR3aa: CASRRQGAGNQPQHF

abundance: .
j_gene: TRBJ2-7
d_gene: TRBD2
v_gene: TRBV6-2/TRBV6-3
CDR3nt: TGTGCCAGCAGACCTGGCCCCGGGACTAGTTTCGAGCAGTACTTC
CDR3aa: CASRPGPGTSFEQYF

abundance: .
j_gene: TRBJ1-4
d_gene: .
v_gene: TRBV7-2
CDR3nt: TGTGCCAGCAGCAGGGACTACAGAGCTGAAAAACTGTTTTTT
CDR3aa: CASSRDYRAEKLFF

abundance: .
j_gene: TRBJ1-2
d_gene: .
v_gene: TRBV6-4
CDR3nt: TGTGCCAGCAGTGCGGGGTTTGGCTATGGCTACACCTTC
CDR3aa: CASSAGFGYGYTF

abundance: few
j_gene: TRBJ1-6
d_gene: .
v_gene: TRBV6-5
CDR3nt: TGTGCCAGCAGTTACCTCCGACAGCCCGTCGGTTCACCCCTCCACTTT
CDR3aa: CASSYLRQPVGSPLHF

abundance: .
j_gene: TRBJ1-6
d_gene: .
v_gene: TRBV19
CDR3nt: TGTGCCAGTAGTATCTCGGGGGATTCACCCCTCCACTTT
CDR3aa: CASSISGDSPLHF

abundance: .
j_gene: TRBJ2-5
d_gene: TRBD1
v_gene: TRBV6-6
CDR3nt: TGTGCCAGCAGTCCCTTGGACAGGGGGGATGTAGAGACCCAGTACTTC
CDR3aa: CASSPLDRGDVETQYF

abundance: .
j_gene: TRBJ2-1
d_gene: TRBD1
v_gene: TRBV6-5
CDR3nt: TGTGCCAGCAGTTACCCGGGACAGGGTTACAATGAGCAGTTCTTC
CDR3aa: CASSYPGQGYNEQFF

abundance: .
j_gene: TRBJ2-1
d_gene: .
v_gene: TRBV5-6
CDR3nt: TGTGCCAGCAGCTTGCCCCCCGGTGAGCAGTTCTTC
CDR3aa: CASSLPPGEQFF

abundance: .
j_gene: TRBJ2-2
d_gene: .
v_gene: TRBV6-5
CDR3nt: TGTGCCAGCAACTCTGCGGGGCCCGGGGAGCTGTTTTTT
CDR3aa: CASNSAGPGELFF

abundance: .
j_gene: TRBJ1-5
d_gene: .
v_gene: TRBV6-5
CDR3nt: TGTGCCACCGGGGGGCCTAGCAATCAGCCCCAGCATTTT
CDR3aa: CATGGPSNQPQHF

abundance: .
j_gene: TRBJ2-1
d_gene: .
v_gene: TRBV6-2/TRBV6-3
CDR3nt: TGTGCCAGCAGTTCTACTCGCCGGGGGGCAACCTACAATGAGCAGTTCTTC
CDR3aa: CASSSTRRGATYNEQFF

abundance: .
j_gene: TRBJ1-4
d_gene: .
v_gene: TRBV7-9
CDR3nt: TGTGCCAGCAGCCCCCTCGGGGCAGGGTGGGGCGAAAAACTGTTTTTT
CDR3aa: CASSPLGAGWGEKLFF

abundance: .
j_gene: TRBJ2-4
d_gene: .
v_gene: TRBV5-6
CDR3nt: TGTGCCAGCAGCTTGGTAGCCAAAAACATTCAGTACTTC
CDR3aa: CASSLVAKNIQYF

abundance: .
j_gene: TRBJ2-1
d_gene: .
v_gene: TRBV24-1
CDR3nt: TGTGCCACCAGTGACCCCGCGGGGAAGTTGGGTGAGCAGTTCTTC
CDR3aa: CATSDPAGKLGEQFF

abundance: .
j_gene: TRBJ1-2
d_gene: TRBD1
v_gene: TRBV11-2
CDR3nt: TGTGCCAGCAGCCCTGCGAGGGGGCGTAGGAGCTATGGCTACACCTTC
CDR3aa: CASSPARGRRSYGYTF

abundance: .
j_gene: TRBJ2-7
d_gene: .
v_gene: TRBV11-2
CDR3nt: TGTGCCAGCAGCTCATGGGCGGGAAAGGGGGAGCAGTACTTC
CDR3aa: CASSSWAGKGEQYF

abundance: .
j_gene: TRBJ1-1
d_gene: .
v_gene: TRBV4-1
CDR3nt: TGCGCCAGCAGCCTCCCCGTCGGTTCCACTGAAGCTTTCTTT
CDR3aa: CASSLPVGSTEAFF

abundance: .
j_gene: TRBJ2-2
d_gene: .
v_gene: TRBV4-3
CDR3nt: TGCGCCAGCAGCCCTCAGGGGATGGGCACCGGGGAGCTGTTTTTT
CDR3aa: CASSPQGMGTGELFF

abundance: .
j_gene: TRBJ2-1
d_gene: .
v_gene: TRBV4-3
CDR3nt: TGCGCCAGCAGCCAAGAAGGGGCTGGATGGAATGAGCAGTTCTTC
CDR3aa: CASSQEGAGWNEQFF

abundance: .
j_gene: TRBJ1-2
d_gene: .
v_gene: TRBV7-2
CDR3nt: TGTGCCAGCAGCTTGTCTGTCAATACCTATGGCTACACCTTC
CDR3aa: CASSLSVNTYGYTF

abundance: once
j_gene: TRBJ2-1
d_gene: TRBD2
v_gene: TRBV7-3
CDR3nt: TGTGCCAGCAGCTTAACTGGACTAGCTGTTGAGCAGTTCTTC
CDR3aa: CASSLTGLAVEQFF

abundance: .
j_gene: TRBJ1-1
d_gene: .
v_gene: TRBV5-6
CDR3nt: TGTGCCAGCAGCTTGGAGCGGACCGAAGCTTTCTTT
CDR3aa: CASSLERTEAFF

abundance: .
j_gene: TRBJ1-5
d_gene: .
v_gene: TRBV19
CDR3nt: TGTGCCAGTAGTATGCACGGTGTAAGCAATCAGCCCCAGCATTTT
CDR3aa: CASSMHGVSNQPQHF

abundance: .
j_gene: TRBJ2-1
d_gene: .
v_gene: TRBV15
CDR3nt: TGTGCCACCAGCAGGGGAGATCAAGGCTACAATGAGCAGTTCTTC
CDR3aa: CATSRGDQGYNEQFF

abundance: .
j_gene: TRBJ2-7
d_gene: TRBD2
v_gene: TRBV3-1/TRBV3-2
CDR3nt: TGTGCCAGCAGCCAAGATCCGGCTAGCGGGGGGCTCGAGAGGGAGCAGTACTTC
CDR3aa: CASSQDPASGGLEREQYF

abundance: .
j_gene: TRBJ1-4
d_gene: .
v_gene: TRBV7-9
CDR3nt: TGTGCCAGCAGCTTGTCGGGGGTTGCAACTAATGAAAAACTGTTTTTT
CDR3aa: CASSLSGVATNEKLFF

abundance: .
j_gene: TRBJ1-1
d_gene: .
v_gene: TRBV7-2
CDR3nt: TGTGCCAGCAGCTCGGGACCAAGCTGGGACACTGAAGCTTTCTTT
CDR3aa: CASSSGPSWDTEAFF

abundance: .
j_gene: TRBJ2-1
d_gene: .
v_gene: TRBV19
CDR3nt: TGTGCCAGTAGTTCGCACCCAGCTTATTACAATGAGCAGTTCTTC
CDR3aa: CASSSHPAYYNEQFF

abundance: once
j_gene: TRBJ1-5
d_gene: .
v_gene: TRBV27
CDR3nt: TGTGCCAGCAGTTTACGATTCGGTCAGCCCCAGCATTTT
CDR3aa: CASSLRFGQPQHF

abundance: few
j_gene: TRBJ1-2
d_gene: .
v_gene: TRBV10-3
CDR3nt: TGTGCCATCAGTGCCGGTTATGGCTACACCTTC
CDR3aa: CAISAGYGYTF